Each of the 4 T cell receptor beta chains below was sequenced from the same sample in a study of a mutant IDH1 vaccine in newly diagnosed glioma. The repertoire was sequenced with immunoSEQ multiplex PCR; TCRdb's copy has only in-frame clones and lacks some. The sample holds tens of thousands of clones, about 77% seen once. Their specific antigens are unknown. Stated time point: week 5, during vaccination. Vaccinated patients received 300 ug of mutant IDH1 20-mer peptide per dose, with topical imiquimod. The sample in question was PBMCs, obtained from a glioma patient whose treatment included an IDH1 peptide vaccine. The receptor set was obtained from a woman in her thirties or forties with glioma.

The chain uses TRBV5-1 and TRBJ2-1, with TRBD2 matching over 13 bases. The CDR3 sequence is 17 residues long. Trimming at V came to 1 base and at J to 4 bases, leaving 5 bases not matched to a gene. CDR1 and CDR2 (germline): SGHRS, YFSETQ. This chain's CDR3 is CASSLTSGGALYNEQFF. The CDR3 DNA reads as TGCGCCAGCAGCTTGACTAGCGGGGGGGCTCTGTACAATGAGCAGTTCTTC. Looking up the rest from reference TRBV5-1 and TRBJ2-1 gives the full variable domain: KAGVTQTPRYLIKTRGQQVTLSCSPISGHRSVSWYQQTPGQGLQFLFEYFSETQRNKGNFPGRFSGRQFSNSRSEMNVSTLELGDSALYLCASSLTSGGALYNEQFFGPGTRLTVL.

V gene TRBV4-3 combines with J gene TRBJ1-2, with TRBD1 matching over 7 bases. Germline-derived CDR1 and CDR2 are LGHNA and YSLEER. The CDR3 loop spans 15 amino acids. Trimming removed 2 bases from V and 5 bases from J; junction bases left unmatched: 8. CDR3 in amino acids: CASSQPGTASYGYTF. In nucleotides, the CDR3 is TGCGCCAGCAGCCAACCCGGGACAGCTTCATATGGCTACACCTTC.

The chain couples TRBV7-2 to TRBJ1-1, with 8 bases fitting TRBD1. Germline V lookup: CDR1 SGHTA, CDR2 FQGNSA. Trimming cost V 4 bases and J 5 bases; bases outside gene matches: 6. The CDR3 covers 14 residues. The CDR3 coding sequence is TGTGCCAGCAGCTCCTCGGACAGGGCTACTGAAGCTTTCTTT. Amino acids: CASSSSDRATEAFF.

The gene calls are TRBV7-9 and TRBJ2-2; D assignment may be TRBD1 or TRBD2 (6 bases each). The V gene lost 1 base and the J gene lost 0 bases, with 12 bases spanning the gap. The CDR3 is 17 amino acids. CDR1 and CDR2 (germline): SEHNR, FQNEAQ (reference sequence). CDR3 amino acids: CASSLGSRGPNTGELFF. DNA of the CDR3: TGTGCCAGCAGCTTAGGCTCTCGGGGGCCGAACACCGGGGAGCTGTTTTTT.